This T cell receptor beta chain was retrieved from a study of Ad26.COV2.S vaccination and SARS-CoV-2 variants. The CDR3 loop spans 13 amino acids. Germline CDR1 and CDR2: KGHDR and SFDVKD. With V trimmed by 4 bases and J by 11 bases, 6 bases remained unmatched. With regard to this clone: The antigen is not known.

Study-level points and caveats: Vaccinees and placebo recipients showed similar non-spike TCR breadth. Estimates derived from TCR breadth and depth analyses may have underestimated total T cell responses.

Treatment noted: 15 to 20 received Ad26.COV2.S at low or high dose, single or two shots; 5 received placebo; per-sample allocation not given. Samples came from day 63 after the first vaccine or placebo injection. Only in-frame clones appear in the TCRdb table, and some are missing; sequencing was by immunoSEQ multiplex PCR. The data contain about 460,000 clones, 80% to 90% of them singletons. Material: peripheral blood, obtained in a trial of Ad26.COV2.S vaccine versus placebo. The TCR originated in a person aged 18-60 years who received the Ad26.COV2.S COVID-19 vaccine or a placebo. The J gene is TRBJ2-1, the V gene TRBV24-1; 8 bases are a match to TRBD2. The DNA for the CDR3 is TGTGCCACCAGTGAATACGGGGGGGCTAAGCAGTTCTTC. This sequence encodes CATSEYGGAKQFF.